This T cell receptor (beta chain) is from a study of radiotherapy plus CTLA-4 blockade in lung cancer. Enrolled patients, whose metastatic non-small-cell lung cancer was chemo-refractory, received focal radiation plus CTLA-4 blockade with ipilimumab. This CDR3 comprises 16 residues. V shed 3 bases, J shed 0 bases, and the junction held 5 bases outside the gene matches. Germline CDR1 reads SGHNT; CDR2 reads YYREEE (reference sequence). Study results and limitations: Expansion of tumor-derived TCR clones was observed in blood after radiotherapy plus ipilimumab.

Turning to this clone: Its antigen is undetermined.

Assay used: immunoSEQ multiplex PCR; TCRdb lists only in-frame clones, some missing. The sample consists of about 51,000 clones, about three quarters of them appearing once. Sequenced material: peripheral blood, taken from a patient treated with radiotherapy plus ipilimumab. The chain uses TRBV5-4 and TRBJ2-3, with TRBD2 matching over 9 bases. The clonotype originates from a human donor with non-small cell lung cancer whose response to radiotherapy plus ipilimumab could not be evaluated. The CDR3, as DNA: TGTGCCAGCAGCTCCTCGACTAGCGGCAGCACAGATACGCAGTATTTT. Translating gives CASSSSTSGSTDTQYF. Combining the CDR3 with reference TRBV5-4 and TRBJ2-3 gives the whole variable domain ETGVTQSPTHLIKTRGQQVTLRCSSQSGHNTVSWYQQALGQGPQFIFQYYREEENGRGNFPPRFSGLQFPNYSSELNVNALELDDSALYLCASSSSTSGSTDTQYFGPGTRLTVL.